This T cell receptor beta chain is drawn from a study of Tregs in tolerant kidney transplant recipients. General observations from the study: Nucleotide sequences could not be compared across some patients' samples due to primer changes.

Sequenced by immunoSEQ multiplex PCR; TCRdb stores in-frame clones only, minus some. Of about 110,000 clones detected, nearly 90% appear once; the ten largest clones hold around 0.35%. With respect to this clone: What it recognizes is unknown.

V lost 5 bases to trimming and J lost 6 bases; unmatched junction nucleotides: 14. The CDR3 length is 16 residues. Germline values: CDR1 SGHTA, CDR2 FQGNSA. The sequenced sample was CD4+ T cells from blood, obtained before the transplant. This sequence joins TRBV7-2 and TRBJ1-1; 8 bases match TRBD1. This TCR came from a human donor who received a combined kidney and bone marrow transplant. The CDR3 region is CASSPPHPDRASEAFF. In nucleotides, the CDR3 is TGTGCCAGCAGCCCGCCTCACCCGGACAGGGCCTCTGAAGCTTTCTTT.